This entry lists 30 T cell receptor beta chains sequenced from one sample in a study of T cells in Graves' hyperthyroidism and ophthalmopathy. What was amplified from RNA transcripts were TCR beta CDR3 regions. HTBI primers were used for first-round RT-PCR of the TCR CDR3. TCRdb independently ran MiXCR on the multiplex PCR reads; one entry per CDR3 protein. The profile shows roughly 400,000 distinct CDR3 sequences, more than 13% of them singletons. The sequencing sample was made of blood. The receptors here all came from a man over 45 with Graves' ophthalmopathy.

CDR3 bases: TGCAGTGCTAGTGCGGGGATTAGTTACAATGAGCAGTTCTTC. Protein sequence: CSASAGISYNEQFF. V and J are TRBV20-1 and TRBJ2-1; maybe TRBD2 (6 bases). The CDR3 is made up of 14 amino acids. V lost 3 bases and J 4 bases, leaving 13 bases between the germline ends. Per germline, CDR1 DFQATT and CDR2 SNEGSKA (reference sequence).

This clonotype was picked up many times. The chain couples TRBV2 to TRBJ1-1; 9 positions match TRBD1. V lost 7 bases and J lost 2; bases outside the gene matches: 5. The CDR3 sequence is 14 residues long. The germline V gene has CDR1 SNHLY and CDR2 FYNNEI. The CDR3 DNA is TGTGCCAGCATGAGGGGACAGGGAAACACTGAAGCTTTCTTT. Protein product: CASMRGQGNTEAFF. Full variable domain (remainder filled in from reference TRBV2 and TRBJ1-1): EPEVTQTPSHQVTQMGQEVILRCVPISNHLYFYWYRQILGQKVEFLVSFYNNEISEKSEIFDDQFSVERPDGSNFTLKIRSTKLEDSAMYFCASMRGQGNTEAFFGQGTRLTVV.

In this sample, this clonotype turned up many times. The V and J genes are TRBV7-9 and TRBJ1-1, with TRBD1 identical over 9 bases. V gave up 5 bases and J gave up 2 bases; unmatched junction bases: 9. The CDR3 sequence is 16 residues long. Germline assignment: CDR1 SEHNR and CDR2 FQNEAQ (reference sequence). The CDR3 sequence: CASSATGGAANTEAFF. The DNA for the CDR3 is TGTGCCAGCAGCGCCACAGGGGGCGCGGCTAACACTGAAGCTTTCTTT.

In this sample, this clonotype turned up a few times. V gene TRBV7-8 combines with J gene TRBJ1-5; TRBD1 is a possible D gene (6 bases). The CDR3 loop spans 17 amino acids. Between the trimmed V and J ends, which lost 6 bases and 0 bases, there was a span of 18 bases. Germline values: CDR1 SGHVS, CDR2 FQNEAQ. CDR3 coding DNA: TGTGCCAGCAGTCCCGGGGGGGGGACATATAGCAATCAGCCCCAGCATTTT. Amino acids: CASSPGGGTYSNQPQHF.

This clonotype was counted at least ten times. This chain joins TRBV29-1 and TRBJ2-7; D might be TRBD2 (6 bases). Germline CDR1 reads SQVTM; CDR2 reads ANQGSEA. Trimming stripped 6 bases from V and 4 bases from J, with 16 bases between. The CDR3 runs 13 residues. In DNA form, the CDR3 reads TGCAGCGTCGGCCGGGGCCTAGCGTACGAGCAGTACTTC. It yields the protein CSVGRGLAYEQYF.

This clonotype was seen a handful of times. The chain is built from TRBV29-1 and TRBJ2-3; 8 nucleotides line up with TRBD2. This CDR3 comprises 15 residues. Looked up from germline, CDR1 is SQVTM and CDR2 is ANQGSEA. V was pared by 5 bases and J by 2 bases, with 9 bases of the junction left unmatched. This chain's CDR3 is CSVSGGILSTDTQYF. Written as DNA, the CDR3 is TGCAGCGTTAGCGGGGGAATACTCTCCACAGATACGCAGTATTTT.

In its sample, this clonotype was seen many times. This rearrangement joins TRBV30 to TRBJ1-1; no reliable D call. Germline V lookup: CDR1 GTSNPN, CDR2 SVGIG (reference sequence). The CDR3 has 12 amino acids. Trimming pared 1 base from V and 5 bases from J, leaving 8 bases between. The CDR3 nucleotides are TGTGCCTGGAGTGGGGCTAAAACTGAAGCTTTCTTT. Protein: CAWSGAKTEAFF.

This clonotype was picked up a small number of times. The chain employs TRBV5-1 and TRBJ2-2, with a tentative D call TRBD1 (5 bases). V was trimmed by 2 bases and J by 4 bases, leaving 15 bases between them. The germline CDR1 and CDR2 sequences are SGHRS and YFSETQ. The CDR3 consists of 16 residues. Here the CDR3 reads CASSFAPTGLTGELFF. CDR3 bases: TGCGCCAGCAGCTTTGCACCAACAGGTCTCACCGGGGAGCTGTTTTTT.

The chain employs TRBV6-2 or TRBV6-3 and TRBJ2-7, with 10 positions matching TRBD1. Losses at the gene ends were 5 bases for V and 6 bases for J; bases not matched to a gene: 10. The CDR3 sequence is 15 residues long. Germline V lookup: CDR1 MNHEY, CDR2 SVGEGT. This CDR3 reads CASSTSGTGAAEQYF. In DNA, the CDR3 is TGTGCCAGCAGTACCTCCGGGACAGGGGCCGCCGAGCAGTACTTC.

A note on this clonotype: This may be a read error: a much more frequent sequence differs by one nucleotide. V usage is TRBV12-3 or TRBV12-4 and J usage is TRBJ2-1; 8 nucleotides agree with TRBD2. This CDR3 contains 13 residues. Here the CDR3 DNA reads TGTGCCAGCAGTTTCCGGACTAGCCCGGAGCAGTCCTTC. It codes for CASSFRTSPEQSF.

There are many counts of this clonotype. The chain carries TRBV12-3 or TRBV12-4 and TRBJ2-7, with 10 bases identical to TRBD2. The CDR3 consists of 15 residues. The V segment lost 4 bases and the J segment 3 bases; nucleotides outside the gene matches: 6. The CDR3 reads CASSSRTSGNYEQYF. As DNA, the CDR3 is TGTGCCAGCAGTTCAAGGACTAGCGGTAACTACGAGCAGTACTTC.

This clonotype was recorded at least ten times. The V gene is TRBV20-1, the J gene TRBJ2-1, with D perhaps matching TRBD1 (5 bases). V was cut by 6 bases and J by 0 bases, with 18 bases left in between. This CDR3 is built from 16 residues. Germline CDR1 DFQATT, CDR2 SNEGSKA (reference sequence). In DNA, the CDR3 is TGCAGTGCCGTTACAGGTTTTGTTAGCTCCTACAATGAGCAGTTCTTC. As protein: CSAVTGFVSSYNEQFF.

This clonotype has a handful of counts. DNA of the CDR3: TGCGCCAGCAGCTTGAGACTAGCGGGAGGGCCGAAGGGCGAGCAGTACTTC. Protein product: CASSLRLAGGPKGEQYF. This rearrangement joins TRBV5-1 to TRBJ2-7, with 14 bases that match TRBD2. CDR3 length equals 17 residues. Per the germline V gene, CDR1 is SGHRS and CDR2 is YFSETQ. J lost 6 bases, V lost 1 base, and 9 bases had no gene match.

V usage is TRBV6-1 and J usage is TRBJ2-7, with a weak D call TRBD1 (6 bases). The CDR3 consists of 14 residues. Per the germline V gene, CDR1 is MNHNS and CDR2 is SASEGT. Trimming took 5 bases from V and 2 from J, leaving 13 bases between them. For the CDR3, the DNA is TGTGCCAGCAGTCGCACAGGGAACGCCTACGAGCAGTACTTC. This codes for CASSRTGNAYEQYF.

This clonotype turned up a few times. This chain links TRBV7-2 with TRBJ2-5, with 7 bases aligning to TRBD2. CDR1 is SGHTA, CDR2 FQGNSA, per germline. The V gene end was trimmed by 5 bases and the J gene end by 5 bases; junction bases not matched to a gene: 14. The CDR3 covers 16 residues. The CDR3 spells CASSPNGAGVKETQYF. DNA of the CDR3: TGTGCCAGCAGCCCCAATGGGGCGGGAGTTAAGGAGACCCAGTACTTC.

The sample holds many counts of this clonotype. The chain's CDR3 is CASSLPTSGYEQYF. For the CDR3, the DNA is TGTGCCAGCAGTCTCCCGACTAGCGGCTACGAGCAGTACTTC. This sequence joins TRBV28 and TRBJ2-7, with TRBD2 identical over 9 bases. Germline-derived CDR1 and CDR2 are MDHEN and SYDVKM. The CDR3 extends over 14 amino acids. V was pared by 5 bases and J by 3 bases, with 5 bases of the junction left unmatched.

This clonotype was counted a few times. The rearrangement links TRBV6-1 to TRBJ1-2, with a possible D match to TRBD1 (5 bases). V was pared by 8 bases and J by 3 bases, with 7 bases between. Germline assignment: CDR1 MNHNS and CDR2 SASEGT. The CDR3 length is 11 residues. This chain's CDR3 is CASGGYYGYTF. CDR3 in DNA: TGTGCCAGCGGGGGTTACTATGGCTACACCTTC.

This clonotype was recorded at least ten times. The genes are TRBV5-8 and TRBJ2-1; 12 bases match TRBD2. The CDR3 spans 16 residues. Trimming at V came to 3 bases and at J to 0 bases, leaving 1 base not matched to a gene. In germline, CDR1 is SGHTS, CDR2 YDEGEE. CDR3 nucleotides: TGTGCCAGCAGCTCGGGACTAGCGGGCTCCTACAATGAGCAGTTCTTC. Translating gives CASSSGLAGSYNEQFF. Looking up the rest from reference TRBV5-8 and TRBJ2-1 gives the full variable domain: EAGVTQSPTHLIKTRGQQATLRCSPISGHTSVYWYQQALGLGLQFLLWYDEGEERNRGNFPPRFSGRQFPNYSSELNVNALELEDSALYLCASSSGLAGSYNEQFFGPGTRLTVL.

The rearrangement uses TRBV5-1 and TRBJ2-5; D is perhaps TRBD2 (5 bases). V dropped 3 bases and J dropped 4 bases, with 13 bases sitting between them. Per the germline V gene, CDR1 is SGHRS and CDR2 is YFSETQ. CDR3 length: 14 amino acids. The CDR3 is CASSSGIAGETQYF. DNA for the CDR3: TGCGCCAGCAGCTCGGGGATTGCAGGAGAGACCCAGTACTTC.

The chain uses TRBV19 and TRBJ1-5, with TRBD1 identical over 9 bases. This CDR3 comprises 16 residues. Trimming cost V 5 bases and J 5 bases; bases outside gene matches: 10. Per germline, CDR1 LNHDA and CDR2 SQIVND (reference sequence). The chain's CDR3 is CASSAIQGAKYQPQHF. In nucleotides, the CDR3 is TGTGCCAGTAGTGCGATACAGGGGGCAAAGTATCAGCCCCAGCATTTT.

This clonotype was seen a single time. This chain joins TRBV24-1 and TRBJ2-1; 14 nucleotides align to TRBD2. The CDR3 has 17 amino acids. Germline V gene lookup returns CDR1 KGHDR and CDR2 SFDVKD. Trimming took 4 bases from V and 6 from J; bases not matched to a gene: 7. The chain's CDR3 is CATSDPRLAGGGNEQFF. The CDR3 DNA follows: TGTGCCACCAGTGACCCTAGACTAGCGGGAGGGGGCAATGAGCAGTTCTTC.

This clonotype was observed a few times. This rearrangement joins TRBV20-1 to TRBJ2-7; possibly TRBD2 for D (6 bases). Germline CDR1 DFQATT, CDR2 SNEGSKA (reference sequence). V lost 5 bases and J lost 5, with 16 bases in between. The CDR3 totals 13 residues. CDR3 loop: CSAERDLIDEQYF. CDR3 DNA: TGCAGTGCTGAACGGGACTTGATCGACGAGCAGTACTTC.

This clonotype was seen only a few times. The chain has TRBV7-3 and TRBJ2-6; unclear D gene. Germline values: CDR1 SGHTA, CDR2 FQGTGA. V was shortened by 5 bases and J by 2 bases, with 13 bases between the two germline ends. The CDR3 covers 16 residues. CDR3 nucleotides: TGTGCCAGCAGCCCGATGGATAGACCTGGGGCCAACGTCCTGACTTTC. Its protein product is CASSPMDRPGANVLTF.

The CDR3 DNA follows: TGTGCCAGCAGCTTAAAGAGTGCCGGGGAGCTGTTTTTT. It codes for CASSLKSAGELFF. The V and J genes are TRBV7-9 and TRBJ2-2; D call uncertain. Trimming cost V 2 bases and J 6 bases, with 7 bases left between them. The CDR3 runs to 13 residues. CDR1 SEHNR and CDR2 FQNEAQ come from the germline V gene (reference sequence).

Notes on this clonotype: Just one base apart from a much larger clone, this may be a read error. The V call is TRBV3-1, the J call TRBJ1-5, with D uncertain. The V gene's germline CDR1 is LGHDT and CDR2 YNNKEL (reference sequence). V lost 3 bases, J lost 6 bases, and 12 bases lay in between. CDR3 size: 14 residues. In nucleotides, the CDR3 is TGTGCCAGCAGCCACACCCGAGGGAGTCAGCCCCAGCATTTT. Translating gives CASSHTRGSQPQHF.

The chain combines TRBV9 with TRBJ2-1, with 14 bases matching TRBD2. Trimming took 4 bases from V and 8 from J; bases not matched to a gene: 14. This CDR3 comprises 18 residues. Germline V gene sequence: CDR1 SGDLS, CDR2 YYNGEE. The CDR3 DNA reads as TGTGCCAGCAGCTCAGGGGGGGGGACTAGCGGGAGCTCTGATGAGCAGTTCTTC. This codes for CASSSGGGTSGSSDEQFF.

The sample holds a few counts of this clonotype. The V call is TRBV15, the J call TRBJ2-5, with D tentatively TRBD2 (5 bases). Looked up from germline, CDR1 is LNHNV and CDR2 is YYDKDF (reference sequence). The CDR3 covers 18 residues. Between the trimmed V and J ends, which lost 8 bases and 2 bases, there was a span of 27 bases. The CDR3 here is CATGRLARVSPYQETQYF. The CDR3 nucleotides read TGTGCCACCGGCCGGCTAGCAAGAGTGTCCCCCTATCAAGAGACCCAGTACTTC.

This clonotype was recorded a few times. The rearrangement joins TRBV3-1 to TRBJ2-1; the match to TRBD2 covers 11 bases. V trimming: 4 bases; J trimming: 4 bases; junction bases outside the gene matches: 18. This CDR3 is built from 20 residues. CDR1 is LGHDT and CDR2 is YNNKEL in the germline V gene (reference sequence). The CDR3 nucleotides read TGTGCCAGCAGCCCGACAATCGGGACTAGCGGTTTCCCCCCTTACAATGAGCAGTTCTTC. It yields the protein CASSPTIGTSGFPPYNEQFF.

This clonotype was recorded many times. CDR3 sequence reads: CASSSQGVQFF. In nucleotides, the CDR3 is TGTGCCAGCAGCTCACAGGGGGTGCAGTTCTTC. The rearrangement links TRBV7-6 to TRBJ2-1, with 8 bases fitting TRBD1. CDR1 and CDR2 from the germline V gene are SGHVS and FNYEAQ. Losses at the gene ends were 4 bases for V and 12 bases for J; bases not matched to a gene: 2. The CDR3 has 11 residues.

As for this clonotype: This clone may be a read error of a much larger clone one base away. The CDR3 DNA is TGTGCCGGCAGCCGAATCGGCTGGGGCGGGCTTGGCGCCAACGTCCTGACTTTC. Protein sequence: CAGSRIGWGGLGANVLTF. The gene calls are TRBV11-3 and TRBJ2-6; D tentatively reads TRBD1 or TRBD2 (5 bases each). The CDR3 has 18 residues. Germline V gene data show CDR1 as SGHNT and CDR2 as YENEEA.